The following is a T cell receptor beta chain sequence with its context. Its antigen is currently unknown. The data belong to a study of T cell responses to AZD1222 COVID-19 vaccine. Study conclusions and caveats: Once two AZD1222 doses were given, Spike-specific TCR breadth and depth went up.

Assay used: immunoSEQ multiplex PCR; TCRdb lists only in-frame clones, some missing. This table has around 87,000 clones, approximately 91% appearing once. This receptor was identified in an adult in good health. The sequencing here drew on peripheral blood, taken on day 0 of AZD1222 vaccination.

For the CDR3, the DNA is TGTGCCAGCAGTGAACAGGGGATTGAAAAACTGTTTTTT. It codes for CASSEQGIEKLFF. The chain employs TRBV6-1 and TRBJ1-4, with D possibly TRBD1 on 6 matching bases. V lost 2 bases and J 7 bases, leaving 8 bases between the germline ends. CDR1 and CDR2 from the germline V gene are MNHNS and SASEGT. The CDR3 sequence is 13 residues long.